This entry lists 14 T cell receptor beta chains sequenced from one sample in a study of T cells after yellow fever vaccination. MiXCR was run by TCRdb on the 5' RACE reads, yielding one entry per CDR3 protein. The data hold 340,000 or so distinct CDR3 sequences, with under 15% observed a single time. The sample was CD4+ T cells sorted from PBMCs, taken 15 days after the yellow fever booster vaccination. These receptors all stem from a man between 18 and 29 years old who received the YFV17D yellow fever vaccine.

This chain joins TRBV7-2 and TRBJ1-6; no clear D gene. Per germline, CDR1 SGHTA and CDR2 FQGNSA. The CDR3 is 14 amino acids. The V end was cut by 5 bases, the J end by 9 bases, with 14 bases between. The CDR3 DNA follows: TGTGCCAGCAGCCCTCCCCCCTTTCCTTCACCCCTCCACTTT. Translation: CASSPPPFPSPLHF.

This clonotype appeared a single time. The chain carries TRBV12-3 or TRBV12-4 and TRBJ1-1; possible D gene TRBD1, 6 bases. The CDR3 is 12 residues long. Trimming left V 1 base short and J 12 bases short, with 12 bases between. CDR3 sequence (DNA): TGTGCCAGCAGTTTAGGCCGCAGGGGAACTTTCTTT. Encoded protein: CASSLGRRGTFF.

This clonotype was seen more than once but under ten times. The chain employs TRBV12-3 or TRBV12-4 and TRBJ1-2, with no clear D. The length of the CDR3 is 13 residues. V lost 2 bases and J 8 bases, leaving 12 bases between the germline ends. CDR3 DNA sequence: TGTGCCAGCAGTTTAAGTCAGGTTTGGGGCTACACCTTC. This translates into CASSLSQVWGYTF.

The chain employs TRBV28 and TRBJ1-1; weak D call: TRBD1 (5 bases). With 3 bases removed from V and 4 bases from J, the gap between germline ends came to 12 bases. The CDR3 is 14 amino acids. Germline lookup yields CDR1 MDHEN and CDR2 SYDVKM. The CDR3 is CASSFMPQGTEAFF. In DNA form, the CDR3 reads TGTGCCAGCAGTTTCATGCCTCAGGGCACTGAAGCTTTCTTT.

In this sample, this clonotype turned up a few times. V is TRBV7-3 and J is TRBJ2-5; TRBD2 might be the D (5 bases). The CDR3 totals 14 residues. Deletions cut 5 bases from V and 5 bases from J, with 15 bases between. The V gene's germline CDR1 is SGHTA and CDR2 FQGTGA. CDR3 amino acids: CASSPTGFGETQYF. CDR3 DNA sequence: TGTGCCAGCAGCCCAACGGGGTTCGGTGAGACCCAGTACTTC. The entire variable domain, with the rest obtained from reference TRBV7-3 and TRBJ2-5, is as follows: GAGVSQTPSNKVTEKGKYVELRCDPISGHTALYWYRQSLGQGPEFLIYFQGTGAADDSGLPNDRFFAVRPEGSVSTLKIQRTERGDSAVYLCASSPTGFGETQYFGPGTRLLVL.

V usage is TRBV29-1 and J usage is TRBJ1-2, with D unclear. V was pared by 4 bases and J by 10 bases, with 13 bases between. The CDR3 totals 11 residues. The germline CDR1 and CDR2 sequences are SQVTM and ANQGSEA. CDR3 nucleotides: TGCAGCGTTGGGGATGGCACGATCTACACCTTC. Protein sequence: CSVGDGTIYTF.

The J gene is TRBJ2-2, the V gene TRBV2; no clear D gene. V lost 6 bases, J lost 9 bases, and 17 bases lay in between. The germline V gene has CDR1 SNHLY and CDR2 FYNNEI. The CDR3 runs to 14 residues. CDR3 residues: CASSPLVSGRELFF. The DNA of the CDR3 is TGTGCCAGCAGCCCTCTCGTTTCCGGCCGGGAGCTGTTTTTT.

This clonotype has only a few counts. J is TRBJ2-1 and V is TRBV20-1, with 7 bases lining up with TRBD1. The J segment lost 8 bases and the V segment lost 2 bases, leaving 12 bases of the junction unmatched. Per germline, CDR1 DFQATT and CDR2 SNEGSKA (reference sequence). The CDR3 is 15 residues long. The CDR3 coding sequence is TGCAGTGCTAGACCCCACAGGGGTTTTATCTATGAGCAGTTCTTC. Amino acids: CSARPHRGFIYEQFF.

This clonotype was recorded at least ten times. The chain links TRBV10-3 to TRBJ1-4, with TRBD1 as a possible D gene (6 bases). Trimming pared 4 bases from V and 3 bases from J, leaving 9 bases between. The CDR3 contains 14 residues. The germline V gene has CDR1 ENHRY and CDR2 SYGVKD. The CDR3 DNA follows: TGTGCCATCAGTGTTGACAGGCCTAATGAAAAACTGTTTTTT. Translated: CAISVDRPNEKLFF.

The chain has TRBV2 and TRBJ1-1; D is uncertain. Germline loops: CDR1 SNHLY, CDR2 FYNNEI. The V end lost 3 bases, the J end lost 0 bases, and 8 bases lay between the germline ends. There are 14 residues in the CDR3. This CDR3 is CASSEQNMNTEAFF. CDR3 DNA sequence: TGTGCCAGCAGTGAGCAGAATATGAACACTGAAGCTTTCTTT.

The rearrangement links TRBV7-2 to TRBJ2-5; unclear D gene. The germline gives CDR1 SGHTA, CDR2 FQGNSA. Trimming took 1 base from V and 5 from J, leaving 8 bases between them. The CDR3 is 13 residues long. CDR3 nucleotide sequence: TGTGCCAGCAGCTTAGGGCAGATGGAGACCCAGTACTTC. The encoded protein is CASSLGQMETQYF.

The chain joins TRBV6-2 or TRBV6-3 to TRBJ2-1; no reliable D call. This CDR3 is 12 amino acids long. CDR1 MNHEY and CDR2 SVGEGT come from the germline V gene. Trimming shortened V by 4 bases and J by 9 bases, and 10 bases separated the two germline ends. CDR3 loop: CASSSAYGEQFF. The CDR3 DNA sequence: TGTGCCAGCAGTTCCGCCTACGGTGAGCAGTTCTTC.

In DNA form, the CDR3 reads TGTGCCACCAGCGCCACTGTGGGACTAAGCACAGATACGCAGTATTTT. It translates to CATSATVGLSTDTQYF. The chain joins TRBV15 to TRBJ2-3; TRBD2 matches at 7 bases. The germline gives CDR1 LNHNV, CDR2 YYDKDF (reference sequence). Trimming took 5 bases from V and 0 from J; bases not matched to a gene: 8. The CDR3 is 16 residues long.

J is TRBJ1-1 and V is TRBV6-5, with no clear D. V was trimmed by 0 bases and J by 3 bases, leaving 5 bases between them. CDR3 length: 13 residues. Germline V CDR1 and CDR2: MNHEY, SVGAGI. CDR3 in amino acids: CASSYSTDTEAFF. The CDR3 nucleotides read TGTGCCAGCAGTTACTCGACGGACACTGAAGCTTTCTTT.